This is a list of T cell receptor beta chains from one sample in a study of blood T cell repertoires in COVID-19. Generated by immunoSEQ multiplex PCR, the TCRdb table keeps only in-frame clones and is missing some. The sample has more than 110,000 clones; approximately 79% are singletons. Input material: peripheral blood. The receptors were sampled from a man between 60 and 75 years old with acute or convalescent COVID-19. Each CDR3 is given without its conserved first and last residue.

V gene	J gene	CDR3 length	CDR3 protein
TRBV9	TRBJ2-3	12	ASSVETTVDTQY
TRBV4-3	TRBJ1-2	11	ASSPSLGYGYT
TRBV5-1	TRBJ2-5	14	ASSLSGGGIGETQY
TRBV4-2	TRBJ2-5	15	ASSPRGQAESRETQY
TRBV6-1	TRBJ2-1	13	ASSEREGGLNEQF
TRBV7-2	TRBJ2-3	14	ASSLSGGTSTDTQY
TRBV6-5	TRBJ2-1	13	ASSRVSGDGNEQF
TRBV6-2/TRBV6-3	TRBJ1-1	13	ASSPGGLWDTEAF
TRBV3-1/TRBV3-2	TRBJ1-1	13	ASSQPPGSGTEAF
TRBV29-1	TRBJ2-2	11	SVRTSETGELF
TRBV28	TRBJ1-2	10	ASSGQGAGYT
TRBV5-5	TRBJ2-5	12	ASSARGTRETQY
TRBV28	TRBJ2-5	13	ASSFASAGGETQY
TRBV28	TRBJ1-2	13	ASSLRGSEMYGYT
TRBV5-1	TRBJ1-6	13	ASGAESSYNSPLH
TRBV19	TRBJ1-5	13	ASSQTGVSNQPQH
TRBV28	TRBJ1-2	10	ASRLTGHGYT
TRBV28	TRBJ1-5	14	ASRPLLQGASQPQH
TRBV6-6	TRBJ1-1	10	ASSYSVTEAF
TRBV7-9	TRBJ2-4	13	ASSLAPGSQNIQY
TRBV2	TRBJ2-1	14	ASSDWLAGEGNEQF
TRBV11-1	TRBJ2-5	12	ASAKGGQQETQY
TRBV18	TRBJ1-2	11	ASSPSGETTYT
TRBV2	TRBJ1-4	14	ASRDRAGTVLEKLF
TRBV18	TRBJ1-2	10	ASSPSQYGYT
TRBV24-1	TRBJ2-5	13	ATSDSGQVQETQY